Listed below are T cell receptor beta chains from one sample, sequenced in a study of monozygotic twins with inflammatory bowel disease. TCRdb re-called the 5' RACE reads; every CDR3 protein appears as one record, without DNA. Listed are some 150,000 distinct CDR3 sequences; 2.4% falls within the top ten. The sequencing input was blood. The source of these receptors is a human donor with ulcerative colitis or Crohn's disease, or a healthy co-twin of an affected twin (not recorded which). Each CDR3 is given with its conserved first and last residue. Each record gives: J gene, V gene, CDR3 protein.

j_call: TRBJ1-5
v_call: TRBV18
cdr3_aa: CASSQTQGVQPQHF

j_call: TRBJ1-1
v_call: TRBV6-1
cdr3_aa: CASRKITDRATEAFF

j_call: TRBJ1-2
v_call: TRBV20-1
cdr3_aa: CSAPRTGERTNYGYTF

j_call: TRBJ2-1
v_call: TRBV7-3
cdr3_aa: CASSLGRDGGNEQFF

j_call: TRBJ1-2
v_call: TRBV2
cdr3_aa: CARGGTGESNYGYTF

j_call: TRBJ2-5
v_call: TRBV20-1
cdr3_aa: CSARGAADYQETQYF

j_call: TRBJ1-2
v_call: TRBV29-1
cdr3_aa: CSVGRDRALYTF

j_call: TRBJ2-7
v_call: TRBV3-1
cdr3_aa: CASSSYANGWQYF

j_call: TRBJ1-1
v_call: TRBV29-1
cdr3_aa: CSAWQNTEAFF

j_call: TRBJ2-7
v_call: TRBV9
cdr3_aa: CASSIEGEGAYHEQYF

j_call: TRBJ2-7
v_call: TRBV20-1
cdr3_aa: CSASGHSFWEQYF

j_call: TRBJ1-4
v_call: TRBV4-3
cdr3_aa: CASSRLQGPDEKLFF

j_call: TRBJ2-1
v_call: TRBV5-4
cdr3_aa: CASSLTGSDEQFF

j_call: TRBJ1-4
v_call: TRBV6-5
cdr3_aa: CASSYSRRDEKLFF

j_call: TRBJ2-7
v_call: TRBV7-2
cdr3_aa: CASSLSGAGGLEQYF

j_call: TRBJ2-7
v_call: TRBV20-1
cdr3_aa: CSATPYTGEAYEQYF

j_call: TRBJ2-7
v_call: TRBV30
cdr3_aa: CAIEDRGKEQYF

j_call: TRBJ2-2
v_call: TRBV25-1
cdr3_aa: CASSDTRDRVGGELFF

j_call: TRBJ2-2
v_call: TRBV12-3/TRBV12-4
cdr3_aa: CASSFWGPGELFF

j_call: TRBJ1-1
v_call: TRBV6-6
cdr3_aa: CASSYGDTYTEAFF